A single T cell receptor beta chain is shown here with its context. What it recognizes is unknown. These data come from a study of T cell repertoires in cytomegalovirus infection. Study details: Public signatures in TCR beta pointed to CMV infection and matching HLA type. General study results and limits: Dominant in the ex vivo response were TCR beta clonotypes restricted by HLA-C and specific for CMV. Cumulative frequency of public TCR beta families picked out carriers of CMV plus the relevant HLA.

The CDR3 runs to 16 residues. Trimming cost V 2 bases and J 5 bases, with 15 bases left between them. One entry per CDR3 protein results from TCRdb running MiXCR on the reads. The table lists 400,000 or so distinct CDR3 sequences, approximately 30% of them singletons, with roughly an eighth in the top ten. The chain is built from TRBV23-1 and TRBJ2-2, with a possible D match to TRBD2 (6 bases). TRBV23-1 carries the ORF label, with uncertain function. The receptor was derived from a human donor in good health (CMV status not recorded). Some clones in this sample may be carry-over from other donors' samples. Material: PBMCs. Here the CDR3 reads CASSQTSGGWTGELFF. DNA for the CDR3: TGCGCCAGCAGTCAAACCTCCGGGGGATGGACCGGGGAGCTGTTTTTT.